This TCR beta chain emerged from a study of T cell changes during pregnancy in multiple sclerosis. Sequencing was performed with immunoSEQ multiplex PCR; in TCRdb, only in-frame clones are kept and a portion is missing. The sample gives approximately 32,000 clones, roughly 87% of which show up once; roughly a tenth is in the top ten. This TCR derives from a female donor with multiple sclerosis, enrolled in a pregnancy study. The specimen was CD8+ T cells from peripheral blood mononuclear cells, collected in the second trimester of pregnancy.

Here the CDR3 reads CASSRSTLYNEQFF. The CDR3 DNA follows: TGTGCCAGCAGCAGATCGACACTCTACAATGAGCAGTTCTTC. The rearrangement uses TRBV16 and TRBJ2-1; no reliable D call. The CDR3 covers 14 residues. Trimming took 5 bases from V and 3 from J, leaving 11 bases between them. CDR1 is KGHSY, CDR2 FQNENV, per germline. Combining the CDR3 with reference TRBV16 and TRBJ2-1 gives the whole variable domain GEEVAQTPKHLVRGEGQKAKLYCAPIKGHSYVFWYQQVLKNEFKFLISFQNENVFDETGMPKERFSAKCLPNSPCSLEIQATKLEDSAVYFCASSRSTLYNEQFFGPGTRLTVL.